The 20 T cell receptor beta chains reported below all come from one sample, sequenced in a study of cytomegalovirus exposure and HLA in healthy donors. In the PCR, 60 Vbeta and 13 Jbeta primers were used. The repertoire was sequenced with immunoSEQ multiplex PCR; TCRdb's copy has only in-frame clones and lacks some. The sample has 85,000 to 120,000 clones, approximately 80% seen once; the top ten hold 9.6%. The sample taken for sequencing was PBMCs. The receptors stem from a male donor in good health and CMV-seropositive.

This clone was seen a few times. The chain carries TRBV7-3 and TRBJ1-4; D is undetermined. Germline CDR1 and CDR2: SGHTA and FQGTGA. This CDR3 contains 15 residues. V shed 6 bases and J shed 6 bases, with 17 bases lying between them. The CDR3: CASRSRVRLYEKLFF. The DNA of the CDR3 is TGTGCCAGCAGATCCCGGGTGCGGTTGTATGAAAAACTGTTTTTT.

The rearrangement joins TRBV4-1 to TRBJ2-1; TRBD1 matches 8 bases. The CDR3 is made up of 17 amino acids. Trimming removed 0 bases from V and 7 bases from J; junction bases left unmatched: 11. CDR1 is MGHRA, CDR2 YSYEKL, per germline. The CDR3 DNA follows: TGCGCCAGCAGCCAAGAAGGTCAGGACAGGGTTGGGAATGAGCAGTTCTTC. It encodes CASSQEGQDRVGNEQFF.

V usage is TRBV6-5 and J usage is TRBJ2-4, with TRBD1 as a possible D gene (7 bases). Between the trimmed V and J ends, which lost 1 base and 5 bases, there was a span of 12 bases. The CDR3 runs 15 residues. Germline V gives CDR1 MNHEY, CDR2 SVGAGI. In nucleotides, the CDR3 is TGTGCCAGCAGTTACTTAGCAGGGGGGCAAAACATTCAGTACTTC. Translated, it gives CASSYLAGGQNIQYF.

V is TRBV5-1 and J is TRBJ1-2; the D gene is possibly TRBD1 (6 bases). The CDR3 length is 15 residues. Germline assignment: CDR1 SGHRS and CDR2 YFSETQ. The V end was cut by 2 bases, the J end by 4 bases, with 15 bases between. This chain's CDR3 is CASSLSGRGGYGYTF. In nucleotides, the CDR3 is TGCGCCAGCAGCTTAAGCGGCAGGGGCGGCTATGGCTACACCTTC.

The CDR3 coding sequence is TGTGCCATCAGTGAGTCGATCGGGGGGGGAGAGACCCAGTACTTC. Protein product: CAISESIGGGETQYF. This chain connects TRBV10-3 to TRBJ2-5; 8 bases are a match to TRBD2. The trim removed 0 bases at V and 4 bases at J, leaving 4 bases unmatched. The germline gives CDR1 ENHRY, CDR2 SYGVKD. The CDR3 sequence is 15 residues long.

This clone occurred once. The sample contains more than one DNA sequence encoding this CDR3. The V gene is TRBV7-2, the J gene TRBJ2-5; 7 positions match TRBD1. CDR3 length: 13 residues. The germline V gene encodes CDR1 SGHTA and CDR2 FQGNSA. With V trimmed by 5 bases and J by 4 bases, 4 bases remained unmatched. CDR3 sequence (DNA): TGTGCCAGCAGCCGTACAGGGGCAGAGACCCAGTACTTC. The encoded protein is CASSRTGAETQYF.

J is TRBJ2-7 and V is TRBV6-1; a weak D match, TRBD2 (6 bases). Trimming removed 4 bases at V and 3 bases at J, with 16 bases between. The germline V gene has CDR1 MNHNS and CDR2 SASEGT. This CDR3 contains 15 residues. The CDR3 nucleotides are TGTGCCAGCAGTGCTAGTAGGACCGGGGGCTACGAGCAGTACTTC. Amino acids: CASSASRTGGYEQYF.

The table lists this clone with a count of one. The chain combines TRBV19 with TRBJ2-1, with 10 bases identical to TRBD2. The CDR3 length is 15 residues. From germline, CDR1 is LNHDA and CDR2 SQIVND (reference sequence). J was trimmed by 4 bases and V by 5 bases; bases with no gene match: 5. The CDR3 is CASSLWTSGYNEQFF. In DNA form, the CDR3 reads TGTGCCAGTAGTCTTTGGACTAGCGGATACAATGAGCAGTTCTTC.

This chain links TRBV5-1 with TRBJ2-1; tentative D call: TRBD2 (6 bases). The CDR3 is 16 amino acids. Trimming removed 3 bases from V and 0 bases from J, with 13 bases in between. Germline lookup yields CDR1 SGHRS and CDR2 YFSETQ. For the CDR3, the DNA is TGCGCCAGCAGCTGGGGTAGCGGAAGCTCCTACAATGAGCAGTTCTTC. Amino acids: CASSWGSGSSYNEQFF.

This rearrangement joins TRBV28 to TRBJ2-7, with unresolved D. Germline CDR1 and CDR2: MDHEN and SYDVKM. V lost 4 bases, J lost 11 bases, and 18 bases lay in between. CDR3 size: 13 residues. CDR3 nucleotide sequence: TGTGCCAGCAGTTCTCCATCGTTCAATCGGGAGTACTTC. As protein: CASSSPSFNREYF.

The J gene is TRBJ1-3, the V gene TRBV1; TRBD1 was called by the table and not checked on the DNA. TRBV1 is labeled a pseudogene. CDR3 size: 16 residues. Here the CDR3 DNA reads TGCACCAGCAGCCAAGATTGGCAAAGCTCTGGAAACACCATATATTTT. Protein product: CTSSQDWQSSGNTIYF.

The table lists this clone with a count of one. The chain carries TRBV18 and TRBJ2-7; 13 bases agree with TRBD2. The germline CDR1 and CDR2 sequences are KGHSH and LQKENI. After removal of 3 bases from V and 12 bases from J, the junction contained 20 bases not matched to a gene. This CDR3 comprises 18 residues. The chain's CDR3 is CASSPSRTGLAGSTILYF. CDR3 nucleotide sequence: TGTGCCAGCTCACCTTCCCGGACGGGACTAGCGGGAAGTACGATCCTGTACTTC.

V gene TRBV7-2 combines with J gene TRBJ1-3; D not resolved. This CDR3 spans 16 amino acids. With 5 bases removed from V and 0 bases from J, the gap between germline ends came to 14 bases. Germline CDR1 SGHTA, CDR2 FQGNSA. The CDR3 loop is CASSLGPQTSGNTIYF. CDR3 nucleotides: TGTGCCAGCAGCCTAGGCCCACAGACCTCTGGAAACACCATATATTTT.

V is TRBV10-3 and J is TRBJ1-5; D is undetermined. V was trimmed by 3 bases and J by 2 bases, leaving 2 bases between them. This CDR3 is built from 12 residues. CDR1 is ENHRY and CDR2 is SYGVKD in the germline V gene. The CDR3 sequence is CAISDGNQPQHF. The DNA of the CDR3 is TGTGCCATCAGTGACGGCAATCAGCCCCAGCATTTT.

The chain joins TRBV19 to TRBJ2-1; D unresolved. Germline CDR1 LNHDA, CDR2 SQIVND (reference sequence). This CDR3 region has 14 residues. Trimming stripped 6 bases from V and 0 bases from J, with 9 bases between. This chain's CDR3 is CASRLQSSYNEQFF. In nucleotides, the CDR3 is TGTGCCAGTAGGCTACAGAGCTCCTACAATGAGCAGTTCTTC.

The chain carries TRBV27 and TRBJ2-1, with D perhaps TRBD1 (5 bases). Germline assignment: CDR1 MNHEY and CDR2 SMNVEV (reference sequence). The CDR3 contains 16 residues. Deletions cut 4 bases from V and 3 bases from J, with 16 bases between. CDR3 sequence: CASSSQGSSIYNEQFF. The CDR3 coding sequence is TGTGCCAGCAGTTCTCAGGGTAGTAGCATCTACAATGAGCAGTTCTTC.

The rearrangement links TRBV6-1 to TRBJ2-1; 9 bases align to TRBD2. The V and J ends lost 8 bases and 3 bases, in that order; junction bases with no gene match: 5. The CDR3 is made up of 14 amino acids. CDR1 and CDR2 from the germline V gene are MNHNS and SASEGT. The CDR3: CASGLTSGYNEQFF. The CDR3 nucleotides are TGTGCCAGCGGATTGACTAGCGGCTACAATGAGCAGTTCTTC.

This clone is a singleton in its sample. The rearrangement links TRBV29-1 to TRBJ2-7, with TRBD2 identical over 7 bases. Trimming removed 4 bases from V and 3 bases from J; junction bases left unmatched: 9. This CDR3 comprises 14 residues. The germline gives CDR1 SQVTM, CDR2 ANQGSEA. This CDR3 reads CSVAPVAGGYEQYF. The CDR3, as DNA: TGCAGCGTTGCACCCGTAGCGGGCGGCTACGAGCAGTACTTC.

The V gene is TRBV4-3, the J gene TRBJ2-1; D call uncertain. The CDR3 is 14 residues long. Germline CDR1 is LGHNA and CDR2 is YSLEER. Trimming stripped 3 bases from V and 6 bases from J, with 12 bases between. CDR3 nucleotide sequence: TGCGCCAGCAGCCATCTTCAATCGGGCAATGAGCAGTTCTTC. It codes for CASSHLQSGNEQFF.

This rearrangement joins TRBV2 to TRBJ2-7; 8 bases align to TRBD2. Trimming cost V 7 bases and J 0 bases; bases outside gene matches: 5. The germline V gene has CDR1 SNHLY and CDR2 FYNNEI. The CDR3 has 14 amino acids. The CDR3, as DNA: TGTGCCAGCAAGTTAGCGGGGCCCTCCTACGAGCAGTACTTC. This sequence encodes CASKLAGPSYEQYF. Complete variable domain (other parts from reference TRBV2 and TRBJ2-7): EPEVTQTPSHQVTQMGQEVILRCVPISNHLYFYWYRQILGQKVEFLVSFYNNEISEKSEIFDDQFSVERPDGSNFTLKIRSTKLEDSAMYFCASKLAGPSYEQYFGPGTRLTVT.